This entry lists 8 T cell receptor beta chains sequenced from one sample in a study of CD8 T cells in ankylosing spondylitis. TCRdb reprocessed the 5' RACE reads with MiXCR, giving one entry per CDR3 protein. The table includes 180,000 or so distinct CDR3 sequences, about 9.9% detected once. Sequencing was done on a sample of blood, either unsorted or a sorted T cell fraction (not recorded which). The origin of the receptors is a male donor with ankylosing spondylitis or in good health (not recorded which).

This clonotype was found many times. The chain carries TRBV12-3 or TRBV12-4 and TRBJ2-2, with a possible D match to TRBD2 (5 bases). This CDR3 has 13 amino acids. V shed 3 bases and J shed 6 bases, with 8 bases lying between them. The CDR3 loop is CASSFSGAGELFF. The CDR3, as DNA: TGTGCCAGCAGTTTCTCCGGGGCCGGGGAGCTGTTTTTT.

The V and J genes are TRBV4-3 and TRBJ2-1; TRBD2 matches at 9 bases. J gave up 9 bases and V 0 bases, and 6 bases lay outside the gene matches. Germline lookup yields CDR1 LGHNA and CDR2 YSLEER. This CDR3 has 15 residues. CDR3 loop: CASSQDRGGAGEQFF. CDR3 sequence (DNA): TGCGCCAGCAGCCAAGATCGCGGGGGGGCTGGTGAGCAGTTCTTC.

This clonotype appeared many times. This chain links TRBV2 with TRBJ2-1, with 9 bases fitting TRBD1. From germline, CDR1 is SNHLY and CDR2 FYNNEI. This CDR3 has 15 amino acids. Losses at the gene ends were 6 bases for V and 5 bases for J; bases not matched to a gene: 8. This chain's CDR3 is CASRDRGGGNNEQFF. In DNA form, the CDR3 reads TGTGCCAGCAGGGACAGGGGAGGCGGGAACAATGAGCAGTTCTTC. Looking up the rest from reference TRBV2 and TRBJ2-1 gives the full variable domain: EPEVTQTPSHQVTQMGQEVILRCVPISNHLYFYWYRQILGQKVEFLVSFYNNEISEKSEIFDDQFSVERPDGSNFTLKIRSTKLEDSAMYFCASRDRGGGNNEQFFGPGTRLTVL.

This chain links TRBV12-3 or TRBV12-4 with TRBJ2-4, with 7 nucleotides matching TRBD2. The CDR3 consists of 13 residues. V lost 6 bases, J lost 8 bases, and 7 bases stayed unmatched. CDR3: CASRSGAGDIQYF. The CDR3 DNA follows: TGTGCCAGCAGGAGCGGGGCTGGGGACATTCAGTACTTC.

This clonotype was seen many times. The J gene is TRBJ2-7, the V gene TRBV5-5; TRBD2 matches 13 bases. Germline assignment: CDR1 SGHKS and CDR2 YYEKEE (reference sequence). There are 15 residues in the CDR3. Trimming removed 0 bases from V and 5 bases from J; junction bases left unmatched: 2. This CDR3 reads CASSLETSGRDEQYF. The CDR3 DNA sequence: TGTGCCAGCAGCTTGGAAACTAGCGGGAGGGACGAGCAGTACTTC.

This clonotype occurred many times. The rearrangement joins TRBV5-1 to TRBJ1-1, with D possibly being TRBD1 (6 bases). V shed 0 bases and J shed 0 bases, with 12 bases lying between them. Germline V lookup: CDR1 SGHRS, CDR2 YFSETQ. This CDR3 has 16 amino acids. The CDR3 bases are TGCGCCAGCAGCTTGGCGGGGGCCCTAATGAACACTGAAGCTTTCTTT. Amino acids: CASSLAGALMNTEAFF.

In its sample, this clonotype was seen many times. This chain uses TRBV4-1 with TRBJ2-1; unclear D gene. V was shortened by 3 bases and J by 8 bases, with 8 bases between the two germline ends. The CDR3 spans 12 residues. The germline V gene has CDR1 MGHRA and CDR2 YSYEKL. CDR3 nucleotide sequence: TGCGCCAGCAGCCAGTCCGTCGATGAGCAGTTCTTC. Protein product: CASSQSVDEQFF.

The chain couples TRBV11-2 to TRBJ2-7; 7 positions agree with TRBD1. This CDR3 spans 14 amino acids. The V gene end was trimmed by 5 bases and the J gene end by 1 base; junction bases not matched to a gene: 5. The germline V gene has CDR1 SGHAT and CDR2 FQNNGV. The CDR3 region is CASSLDRPSYEQYF. CDR3 DNA: TGTGCCAGCAGCCTGGACAGGCCATCCTACGAGCAGTACTTC. The variable domain in full, completed from reference TRBV11-2 and TRBJ2-7, reads EAGVAQSPRYKIIEKRQSVAFWCNPISGHATLYWYQQILGQGPKLLIQFQNNGVVDDSQLPKDRFSAERLKGVDSTLKIQPAKLEDSAVYLCASSLDRPSYEQYFGPGTRLTVT.